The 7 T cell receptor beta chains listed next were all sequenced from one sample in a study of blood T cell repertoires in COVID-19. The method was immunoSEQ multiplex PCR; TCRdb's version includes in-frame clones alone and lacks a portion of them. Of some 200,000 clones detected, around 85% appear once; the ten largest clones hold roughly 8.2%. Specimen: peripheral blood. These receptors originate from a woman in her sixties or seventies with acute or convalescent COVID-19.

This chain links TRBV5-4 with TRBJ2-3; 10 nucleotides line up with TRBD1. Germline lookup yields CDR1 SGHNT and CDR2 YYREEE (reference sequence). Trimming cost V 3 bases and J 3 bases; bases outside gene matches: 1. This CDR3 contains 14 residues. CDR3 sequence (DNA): TGTGCCAGCAGCTGGACAGGGGGGACAGATACGCAGTATTTT. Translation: CASSWTGGTDTQYF.

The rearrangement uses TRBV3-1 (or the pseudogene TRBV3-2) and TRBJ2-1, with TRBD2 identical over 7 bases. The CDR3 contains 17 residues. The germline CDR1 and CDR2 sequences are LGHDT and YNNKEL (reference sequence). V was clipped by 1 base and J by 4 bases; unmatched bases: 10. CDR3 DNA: TGTGCCAGCAGCCAAGGTTGGGGGGGGTTGGGATACAATGAGCAGTTCTTC. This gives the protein CASSQGWGGLGYNEQFF.

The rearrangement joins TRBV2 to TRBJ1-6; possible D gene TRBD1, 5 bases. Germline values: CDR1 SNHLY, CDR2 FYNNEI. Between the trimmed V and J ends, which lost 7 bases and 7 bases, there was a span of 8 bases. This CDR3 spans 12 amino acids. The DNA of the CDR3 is TGTGCCAGCAAGACAGCCAATTCACCCCTCCACTTT. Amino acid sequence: CASKTANSPLHF.

The CDR3 loop reads CAFTKREVGTDTQYF. The CDR3 DNA follows: TGTGCCTTTACGAAGCGGGAGGTGGGCACAGATACGCAGTATTTT. The rearrangement joins TRBV30 to TRBJ2-3, with TRBD2 matching 9 bases. The CDR3 has 15 amino acids. Germline V gene sequence: CDR1 GTSNPN, CDR2 SVGIG (reference sequence). V lost 7 bases, J lost 1 base, and 9 bases stayed unmatched.

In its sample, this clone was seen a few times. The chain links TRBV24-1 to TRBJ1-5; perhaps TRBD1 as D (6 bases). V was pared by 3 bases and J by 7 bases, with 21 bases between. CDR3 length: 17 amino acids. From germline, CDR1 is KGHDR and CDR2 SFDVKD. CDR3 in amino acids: CATSDHRDTHPGQPQHF. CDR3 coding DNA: TGTGCCACCAGTGATCACCGGGACACCCACCCCGGGCAGCCCCAGCATTTT.

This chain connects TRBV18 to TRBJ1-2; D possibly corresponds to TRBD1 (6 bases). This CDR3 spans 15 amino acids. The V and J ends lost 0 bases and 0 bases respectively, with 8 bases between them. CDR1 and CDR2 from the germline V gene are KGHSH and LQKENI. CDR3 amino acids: CASSPPAGANYGYTF. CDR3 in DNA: TGTGCCAGCTCACCACCGGCAGGGGCTAACTATGGCTACACCTTC.

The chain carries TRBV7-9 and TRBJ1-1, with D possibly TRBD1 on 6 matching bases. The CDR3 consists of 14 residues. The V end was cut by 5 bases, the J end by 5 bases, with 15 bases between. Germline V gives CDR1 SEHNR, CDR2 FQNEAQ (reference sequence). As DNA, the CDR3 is TGTGCCAGCAGCATAACAGGGAAGGGAACTGAAGCTTTCTTT. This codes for CASSITGKGTEAFF.